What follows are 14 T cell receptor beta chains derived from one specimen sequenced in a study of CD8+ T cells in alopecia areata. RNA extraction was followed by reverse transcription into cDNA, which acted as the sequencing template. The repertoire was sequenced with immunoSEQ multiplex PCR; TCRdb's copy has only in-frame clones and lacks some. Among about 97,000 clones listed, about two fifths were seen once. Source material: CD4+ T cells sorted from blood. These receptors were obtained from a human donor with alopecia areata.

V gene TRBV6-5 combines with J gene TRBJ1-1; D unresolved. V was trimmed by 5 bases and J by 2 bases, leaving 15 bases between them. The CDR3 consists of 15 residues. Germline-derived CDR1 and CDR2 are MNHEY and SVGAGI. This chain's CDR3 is CASSRQWQVNTEAFF. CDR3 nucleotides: TGTGCCAGCAGTCGCCAGTGGCAGGTAAACACTGAAGCTTTCTTT.

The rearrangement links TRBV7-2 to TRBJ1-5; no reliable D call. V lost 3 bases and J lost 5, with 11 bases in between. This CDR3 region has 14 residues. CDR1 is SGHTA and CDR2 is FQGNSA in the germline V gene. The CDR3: CASSLGGWDQPQHF. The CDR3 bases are TGTGCCAGCAGCTTGGGAGGGTGGGATCAGCCCCAGCATTTT.

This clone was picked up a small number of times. For the CDR3, the DNA is TGTGCCAGCACCCTGGCCGGCTCGCAAAACATTCAGTACTTC. The encoded protein is CASTLAGSQNIQYF. This chain uses TRBV6-6 with TRBJ2-4; D uncertain. CDR1 is MNHNY and CDR2 is SVGAGI in the germline V gene (reference sequence). Trimming removed 7 bases from V and 5 bases from J, with 15 bases in between. The CDR3 consists of 14 residues.

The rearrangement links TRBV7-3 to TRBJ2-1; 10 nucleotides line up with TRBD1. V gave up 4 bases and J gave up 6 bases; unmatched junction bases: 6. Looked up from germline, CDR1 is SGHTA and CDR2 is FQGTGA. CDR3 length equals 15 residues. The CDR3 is CASSSRTGGRNEQFF. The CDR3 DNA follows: TGTGCCAGCAGCTCCAGGACAGGGGGACGCAATGAGCAGTTCTTC.

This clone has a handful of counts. CDR3 bases: TGTGCCAGCAGCTCCCAATCGGGGGAGACCCAGTACTTC. This gives the protein CASSSQSGETQYF. The chain carries TRBV5-4 and TRBJ2-5; D possibly corresponds to TRBD2 (5 bases). Germline V gives CDR1 SGHNT, CDR2 YYREEE (reference sequence). This CDR3 spans 13 amino acids. With 3 bases removed from V and 5 bases from J, the gap between germline ends came to 11 bases. Full variable domain (outside the CDR3, taken from reference TRBV5-4 and TRBJ2-5): ETGVTQSPTHLIKTRGQQVTLRCSSQSGHNTVSWYQQALGQGPQFIFQYYREEENGRGNFPPRFSGLQFPNYSSELNVNALELDDSALYLCASSSQSGETQYFGPGTRLLVL.

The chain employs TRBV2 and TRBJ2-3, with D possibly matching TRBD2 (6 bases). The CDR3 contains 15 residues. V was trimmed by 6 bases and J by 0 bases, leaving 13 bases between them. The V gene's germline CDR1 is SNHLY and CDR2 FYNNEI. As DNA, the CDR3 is TGTGCCAGCAGGAGGTCGCGGGGAAGCACAGATACGCAGTATTTT. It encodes CASRRSRGSTDTQYF.

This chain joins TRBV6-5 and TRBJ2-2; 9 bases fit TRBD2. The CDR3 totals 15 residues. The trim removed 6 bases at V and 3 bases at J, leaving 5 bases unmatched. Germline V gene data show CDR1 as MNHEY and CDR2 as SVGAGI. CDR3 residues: CASRPGTSYTGELFF. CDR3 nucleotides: TGTGCCAGCAGGCCCGGGACTAGCTACACCGGGGAGCTGTTTTTT.

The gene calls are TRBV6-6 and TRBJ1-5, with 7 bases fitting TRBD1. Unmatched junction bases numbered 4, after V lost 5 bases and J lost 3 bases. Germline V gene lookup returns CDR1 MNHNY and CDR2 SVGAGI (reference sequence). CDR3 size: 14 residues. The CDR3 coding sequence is TGTGCCAGCAGTCAGACAGGGAACAATCAGCCCCAGCATTTT. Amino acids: CASSQTGNNQPQHF.

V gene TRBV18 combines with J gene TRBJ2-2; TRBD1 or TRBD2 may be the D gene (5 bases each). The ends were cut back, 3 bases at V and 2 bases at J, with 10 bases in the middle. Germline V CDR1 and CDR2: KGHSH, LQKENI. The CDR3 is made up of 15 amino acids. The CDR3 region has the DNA TGTGCCAGCTCACCGAGGGGCGCCAACACCGGGGAGCTGTTTTTT. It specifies CASSPRGANTGELFF.

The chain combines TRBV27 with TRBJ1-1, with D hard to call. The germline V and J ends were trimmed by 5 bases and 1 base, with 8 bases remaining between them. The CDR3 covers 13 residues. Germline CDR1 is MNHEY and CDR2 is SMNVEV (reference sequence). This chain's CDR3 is CASSTRQNTEAFF. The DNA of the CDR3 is TGTGCCAGCAGTACCAGACAGAACACTGAAGCTTTCTTT.

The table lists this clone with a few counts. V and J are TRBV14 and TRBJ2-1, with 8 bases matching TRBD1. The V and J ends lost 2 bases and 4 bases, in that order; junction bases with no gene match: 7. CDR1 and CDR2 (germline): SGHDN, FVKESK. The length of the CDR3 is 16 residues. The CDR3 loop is CASSQLLGQEYNEQFF. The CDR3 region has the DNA TGTGCCAGCAGCCAATTGTTGGGACAGGAGTACAATGAGCAGTTCTTC.

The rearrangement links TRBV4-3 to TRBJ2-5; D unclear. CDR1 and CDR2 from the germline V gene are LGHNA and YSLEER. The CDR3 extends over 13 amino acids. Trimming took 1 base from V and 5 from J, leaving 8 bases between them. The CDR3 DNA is TGCGCCAGCAGCCAAGCCGCCCGGGAGACCCAGTACTTC. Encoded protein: CASSQAARETQYF.

The CDR3, as DNA: TGTGCCAGCAGCCCCGTAGCGGAAACAGGCACAGATACGCAGTATTTT. As protein: CASSPVAETGTDTQYF. The J gene is TRBJ2-3, the V gene TRBV5-4; D might be TRBD2 (6 bases). Trimming shortened V by 4 bases and J by 1 base, and 16 bases separated the two germline ends. CDR3 size: 16 residues. Germline V lookup: CDR1 SGHNT, CDR2 YYREEE (reference sequence).

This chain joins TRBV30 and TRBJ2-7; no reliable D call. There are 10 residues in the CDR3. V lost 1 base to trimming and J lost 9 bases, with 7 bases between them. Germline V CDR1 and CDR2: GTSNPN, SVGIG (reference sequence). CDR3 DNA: TGTGCCTGGAGTGATGTAGGGCAGTACTTC. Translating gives CAWSDVGQYF.